This T cell receptor beta chain was recovered during a study of OX40 agonist ivuxolimab in advanced cancers. Overall study findings and caveats: No antigen was identified for the clonally expanded peripheral T cells.

After removal of 8 bases from V and 4 bases from J, the junction contained 6 bases not matched to a gene. Germline CDR1 and CDR2: MNHNS and SASEGT. This CDR3 spans 14 amino acids. In regard to this clone: Its antigen is still unknown.

Clones were sequenced by immunoSEQ multiplex PCR, and TCRdb holds only the in-frame ones, with some missing. The table lists tens of thousands of clones, around 90% of them singletons. The source was CD4+ or CD8+ T cells sorted from blood, collected in a trial of the OX40 agonist ivuxolimab. The clonotype comes from an adult with an advanced solid tumor such as melanoma, head and neck, liver or kidney cancer. The rearrangement joins TRBV6-1 to TRBJ2-1; 9 bases align to TRBD1. CDR3 nucleotides: TGTGCCAGCGCCTGGACAGGGGCTTACAATGAGCAGTTCTTC. Its protein is CASAWTGAYNEQFF.